The sequence of this T cell receptor beta chain was determined in a study of CD8 T cells in Susac syndrome. J gave up 6 bases and V 8 bases, and 14 bases lay outside the gene matches. The CDR3 is 15 amino acids. Germline-derived CDR1 and CDR2 are SGDLS and YYNGEE. The multiple sclerosis control cohort comprised treatment-naive individuals presenting with stable or active relapsing-remitting disease. With random hexamers, reverse transcription was performed on about 0.45 to 1 ug of RNA. One entry per CDR3 protein results from TCRdb running MiXCR on the immunoSEQ multiplex PCR reads. The data contain about 130,000 distinct CDR3 sequences, around nine tenths of them singletons.

The J gene is TRBJ2-3, the V gene TRBV9; the match to TRBD2 covers 8 bases. Sequencing was carried out using CD8+ T cells from PBMCs. This TCR was recovered from a human donor with multiple sclerosis. The CDR3 DNA reads as TGTGCCAGTTCGGGGGGGACCGTTAGGGTGGATACGCAGTATTTT. Encoded protein: CASSGGTVRVDTQYF.